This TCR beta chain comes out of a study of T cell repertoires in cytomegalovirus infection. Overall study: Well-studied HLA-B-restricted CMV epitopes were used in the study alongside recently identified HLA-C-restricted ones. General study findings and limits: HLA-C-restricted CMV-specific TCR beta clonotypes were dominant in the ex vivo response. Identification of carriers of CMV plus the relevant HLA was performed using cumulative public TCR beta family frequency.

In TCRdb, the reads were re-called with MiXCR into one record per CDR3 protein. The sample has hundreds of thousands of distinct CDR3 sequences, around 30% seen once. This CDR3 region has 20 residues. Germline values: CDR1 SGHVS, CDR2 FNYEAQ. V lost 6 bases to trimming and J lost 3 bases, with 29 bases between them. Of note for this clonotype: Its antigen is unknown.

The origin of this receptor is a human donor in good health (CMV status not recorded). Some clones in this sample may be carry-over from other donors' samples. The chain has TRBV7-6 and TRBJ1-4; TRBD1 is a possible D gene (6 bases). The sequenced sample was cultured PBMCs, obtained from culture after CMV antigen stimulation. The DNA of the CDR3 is TGTGCCAGCAGGGATTCTACCGGGACCCAGGGGAGGGGTTCTAATGAAAAACTGTTTTTT. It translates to CASRDSTGTQGRGSNEKLFF.